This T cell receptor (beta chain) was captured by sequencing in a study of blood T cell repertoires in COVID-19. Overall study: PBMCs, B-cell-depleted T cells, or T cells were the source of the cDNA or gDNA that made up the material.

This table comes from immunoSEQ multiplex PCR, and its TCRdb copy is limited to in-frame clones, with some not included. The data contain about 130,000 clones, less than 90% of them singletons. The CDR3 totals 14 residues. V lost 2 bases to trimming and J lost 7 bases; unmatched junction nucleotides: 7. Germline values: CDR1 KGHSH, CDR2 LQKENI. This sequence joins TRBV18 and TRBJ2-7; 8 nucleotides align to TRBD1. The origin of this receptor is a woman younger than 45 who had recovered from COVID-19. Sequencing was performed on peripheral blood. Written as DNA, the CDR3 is TGTGCCAGCTCACCAAGCGGACAGGGCAGAGAGCAGTACTTC. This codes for CASSPSGQGREQYF. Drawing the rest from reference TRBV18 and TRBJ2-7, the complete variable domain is NAGVMQNPRHLVRRRGQEARLRCSPMKGHSHVYWYRQLPEEGLKFMVYLQKENIIDESGMPKERFSAEFPKEGPSILRIQQVVRGDSAAYFCASSPSGQGREQYFGPGTRLTVT.